Listed below are T cell receptor beta chains from one sample, sequenced in a study of OX40 agonist ivuxolimab in advanced cancers. Assay: immunoSEQ multiplex PCR; the TCRdb copy retains only in-frame clones and omits some. The sample shows roughly 66,000 clones, approximately 85% of them seen only once. The specimen was CD4+ or CD8+ T cells sorted from blood, collected in a trial of the OX40 agonist ivuxolimab. The receptors derive from an adult with an advanced solid tumor such as melanoma, head and neck, liver or kidney cancer. Each CDR3 is given with its conserved first and last residue. Some rows have no size entry. The others give once, few or many, or a class for an expanded clone.

CDR3aa,abundance,j_gene,v_gene
CASSLGLATYNEQFF,-,TRBJ2-1,TRBV7-3
CASSFRQGSYEQYF,-,TRBJ2-7,TRBV7-8
CAIKGTGYEQYF,few,TRBJ2-7,TRBV10-3
CATGVFGYTF,-,TRBJ1-2,TRBV28
CATLERGREDTGELFF,-,TRBJ2-2,TRBV10-3
CASSPETGFLEQFF,-,TRBJ2-1,TRBV18
CASSLGRTGGGAFF,-,TRBJ1-1,TRBV5-6
CASSQGRGGKKLFF,-,TRBJ1-4,TRBV14
CASRSRINQPQHF,-,TRBJ1-5,TRBV2
CASWLNNEQFF,-,TRBJ2-1,TRBV6-5
CASSLSGNTEAFF,-,TRBJ1-1,TRBV7-7
CSVEVAAEQFF,-,TRBJ2-1,TRBV29-1
CASRSDSSYHYGYTF,once,TRBJ1-2,TRBV6-5
CASSLIAGVRYEQYF,-,-,TRBV7-9
CASRYRDNQETQYF,-,TRBJ2-5,TRBV6-6
CASSLARGRLNQPQHF,-,TRBJ1-5,TRBV5-6
CASSPGGPSEQFF,-,TRBJ2-1,TRBV2
CASSPLKPGTGNTIYF,-,TRBJ1-3,TRBV18
CASSLGSTGPETQYF,-,TRBJ2-5,TRBV7-7
CASSSSRMNTEAFF,-,TRBJ1-1,TRBV5-1
CASSRSPGALGTEAFF,-,TRBJ1-1,TRBV7-9
CASSHRNPAINYGYTF,-,TRBJ1-2,TRBV9
CASSEALGSGGSGETQYF,-,TRBJ2-5,TRBV6-1
CASSTGESEQYF,-,TRBJ2-7,TRBV5-6
CASAKGRSYNEQFF,-,TRBJ2-1,TRBV19
CASSPWEQDNSPLHF,once,TRBJ1-6,TRBV5-8
CASSLEINYGYTF,-,TRBJ1-2,TRBV7-8
CASVPSGANVLTF,-,TRBJ2-6,TRBV6-5
CAWSTGRNNEKLFF,-,TRBJ1-4,TRBV30
CASSGGQGWVSGANVLTF,-,TRBJ2-6,TRBV6-1
CSVGQGRYTEAFF,-,TRBJ1-1,TRBV29-1
CAWSLKAAADTQYF,-,TRBJ2-3,TRBV30
CASRKDRTIGNTIYF,-,TRBJ1-3,TRBV19
CAWSGGENTEAFF,-,TRBJ1-1,TRBV30
CAWSRAYNSPLHF,-,TRBJ1-6,TRBV30
CASSTHWMGGNEQYF,-,TRBJ2-7,TRBV7-2
CASQGRTEAFF,-,TRBJ1-1,TRBV5-1
CASGGRDIGTDTQYF,-,TRBJ2-3,TRBV7-2
CASSGQGFSGNTIYF,few,TRBJ1-3,TRBV9
CASSRPGQGISGYGYTF,-,TRBJ1-2,TRBV5-6
CASSFLAGNIQYF,-,TRBJ2-4,TRBV19